The rows below give T cell receptor beta chains drawn from one sample of a study of shared T cell receptors in the human thymus. Profiled with immunoSEQ multiplex PCR; TCRdb holds only in-frame clones, not every one. This table has about 540,000 clones, roughly 74% appearing once. These records were also assigned to another study, of human thymus T cells.

The sample was thymocytes. These TCRs come from a boy under two years old with a congenital heart defect. Each CDR3 is given with its conserved first and last residue. The D gene is left open where the match is weak. The size of a clone is reported for some rows only, either as once, few or many, or as a class for expanded clones.

j_call,v_call,d_call,clone_size,cdr3_aa,cdr3_nt
TRBJ2-7,TRBV6-6,NA,NA,CASSPRVGGLYEQYF,TGTGCCAGCAGTCCCCGGGTGGGGGGGCTTTACGAGCAGTACTTC
TRBJ1-5,TRBV28,NA,NA,CASSLVQGPQHF,TGTGCCAGCAGTTTAGTACAGGGGCCCCAGCATTTT
TRBJ2-3,TRBV28,TRBD1,NA,CASSTYRDRDSDTQYF,TGTGCCAGCAGCACCTACCGGGACAGGGACTCAGATACGCAGTATTTT
TRBJ2-1,TRBV14,TRBD2,once,CASSQPGLAGGNEQFF,TGTGCCAGCAGCCAACCTGGACTAGCGGGAGGCAATGAGCAGTTCTTC
TRBJ2-2,TRBV4-3,TRBD2,NA,CASSQPTSGRFTGELFF,TGCGCCAGCAGCCAACCCACTAGCGGGAGGTTCACCGGGGAGCTGTTTTTT
TRBJ2-5,TRBV15,TRBD2,NA,CATSRAFVYTSGMGQETQYF,TGTGCCACCAGCAGAGCTTTTGTTTACACTAGCGGGATGGGCCAAGAGACCCAGTACTTC
TRBJ1-2,TRBV4-3,TRBD1,NA,CASSQDGGRGVPNYGYTF,TGCGCCAGCAGCCAAGATGGCGGCAGGGGGGTACCTAACTATGGCTACACCTTC
TRBJ2-3,TRBV29-1,TRBD2,NA,CSGDGLAGNTDTQYF,TGCAGCGGGGATGGACTAGCGGGTAACACAGATACGCAGTATTTT
TRBJ2-7,TRBV14,NA,few,CASSHQKYEQYF,TGTGCCAGCAGCCACCAGAAATACGAGCAGTACTTC
TRBJ1-2,TRBV28,NA,NA,CASSFATVGYGYTF,TGTGCCAGCAGTTTTGCGACAGTGGGCTATGGCTACACCTTC
TRBJ2-7,TRBV7-9,NA,once,CASSPRASGSYEQYF,TGTGCCAGCAGCCCCCGGGCGAGCGGCTCCTACGAGCAGTACTTC
TRBJ2-2,TRBV29-1,TRBD2,NA,CSVESPSGPGELFF,TGCAGCGTTGAGTCCCCTAGCGGGCCCGGGGAGCTGTTTTTT
TRBJ2-1,TRBV7-9,TRBD2,NA,CASSLSPPSGLARDNEQFF,TGTGCCAGCAGCTTATCTCCCCCGTCCGGACTAGCGAGAGACAATGAGCAGTTCTTC
TRBJ2-3,TRBV12-5,NA,NA,CASGLVLTEFSTDTQYF,TGTGCTAGTGGTTTGGTACTAACGGAATTTAGCACAGATACGCAGTATTTT
TRBJ2-2,TRBV19,NA,NA,CASSTRWQQNTGELFF,TGTGCCAGTAGTACCAGGTGGCAGCAAAACACCGGGGAGCTGTTTTTT
TRBJ1-5,TRBV28,NA,NA,CASSFGRAMDQPQHF,TGTGCCAGCAGTTTCGGGAGGGCCATGGATCAGCCCCAGCATTTT
TRBJ1-1,TRBV6-1,NA,NA,CASSERGTEAFF,TGTGCCAGCAGTGAACGGGGGACTGAAGCTTTCTTT
TRBJ2-5,TRBV11-2,NA,NA,CASSKGETQYF,TGTGCCAGCAGCAAGGGGGAGACCCAGTACTTC
TRBJ1-2,TRBV6-1,TRBD1,NA,CASSAGGQGKPTYGYTF,TGTGCCAGCAGTGCTGGGGGACAGGGAAAGCCCACTTATGGCTACACCTTC
TRBJ2-7,TRBV10-1,NA,NA,CASTAGLSYEQYF,TGCGCCAGCACGGCAGGCCTCTCCTACGAGCAGTACTTC
TRBJ2-7,TRBV5-1,TRBD1,few,CASRRQGGPQYF,TGCGCCAGCAGGCGACAGGGGGGCCCGCAGTACTTC
TRBJ2-1,TRBV5-6,TRBD2,NA,CASSDPSGSIDEQFF,TGTGCCAGCAGCGACCCTAGCGGGAGTATTGATGAGCAGTTCTTC
TRBJ2-3,TRBV5-4,NA,NA,CASSSRSQIAPFSQYF,TGTGCCAGCAGCTCCAGATCGCAAATTGCCCCATTTTCGCAGTATTTT
TRBJ1-5,TRBV2,NA,NA,CASSEGGSEVQPQHF,TGTGCCAGCAGTGAAGGCGGCTCAGAGGTTCAGCCCCAGCATTTT
TRBJ1-5,TRBV2,TRBD1,NA,CASSENRDREAKPQHF,TGTGCCAGCAGTGAAAACCGGGACAGGGAGGCAAAGCCCCAGCATTTT
TRBJ2-2,TRBV21-1,NA,few,CASSKARGDRVAGELFF,TGTGCCAGCAGCAAAGCGCGGGGGGACAGGGTTGCCGGGGAGCTGTTTTTT
TRBJ2-1,TRBV5-1,TRBD2,NA,CASSRGNGRANEQFF,TGCGCCAGCAGCAGGGGCAACGGGAGGGCTAATGAGCAGTTCTTC
TRBJ1-5,TRBV10-3,TRBD1,NA,CAISDGQGAEGGSWPQHF,TGTGCCATCAGTGATGGACAGGGGGCTGAGGGTGGTTCGTGGCCCCAGCATTTT
TRBJ2-4,TRBV6-1,NA,NA,CASSESGGVAKNIQYF,TGTGCCAGCAGTGAAAGTGGAGGGGTAGCCAAAAACATTCAGTACTTC
TRBJ1-5,TRBV27,NA,NA,CASSPRGGAIGYSNQPQHF,TGTGCCAGCAGTCCCCGTGGAGGGGCAATAGGGTATAGCAATCAGCCCCAGCATTTT
TRBJ1-1,TRBV25-1,NA,NA,CASSTRTVNTEAFF,TGTGCCAGCTCGACCCGGACAGTAAACACTGAAGCTTTCTTT
TRBJ2-6,TRBV7-2,NA,NA,CASSSPAGANVLTF,TGTGCCAGCAGCTCCCCCGCTGGGGCCAACGTCCTGACTTTC
TRBJ2-7,TRBV2,TRBD2,NA,CASSETSGFYEQYF,TGTGCCAGCAGTGAGACTAGCGGGTTCTACGAGCAGTACTTC
TRBJ2-1,TRBV6-4,TRBD2,NA,CASSRAREEGNEQFF,TGTGCCAGCTCCCGGGCGCGGGAGGAAGGGAATGAGCAGTTCTTC
TRBJ2-1,TRBV7-8,TRBD2,NA,CASSPPLGGRAGDYNEQFF,TGTGCCAGCAGCCCACCGCTCGGGGGCCGAGCGGGAGACTACAATGAGCAGTTCTTC
TRBJ1-4,TRBV2,NA,NA,CASSPTGRTNEKLFF,TGTGCCAGCAGCCCAACAGGGAGAACTAATGAAAAACTGTTTTTT
TRBJ2-1,TRBV2,TRBD2,once,CASSEARSAGGPHNEQFF,TGTGCCAGCAGTGAAGCCCGCTCAGCGGGAGGTCCGCACAATGAGCAGTTCTTC
TRBJ2-3,TRBV27,TRBD2,once,CASSPKTSGTSTDTQYF,TGTGCCAGCAGTCCGAAGACTAGCGGCACTAGCACAGATACGCAGTATTTT
TRBJ2-7,TRBV7-2,TRBD1,NA,CASSLGTGNYEQYF,TGTGCCAGCAGCTTAGGGACAGGGAACTACGAGCAGTACTTC
TRBJ2-6,TRBV5-1,TRBD1,NA,CASSLRGTGVGGANVLTF,TGCGCCAGCAGCTTGCGTGGGACAGGGGTCGGGGGGGCCAACGTCCTGACTTTC
TRBJ1-2,TRBV5-8,NA,NA,CAEGGGPGYTF,TGTGCCGAAGGTGGGGGCCCTGGCTACACCTTC
TRBJ2-2,TRBV6-6,TRBD2,NA,CASLMVSGSSTGELFF,TGTGCCAGCCTTATGGTGAGCGGGAGCAGCACCGGGGAGCTGTTTTTT
TRBJ1-1,TRBV30,NA,few,CAWSGDGQNNTEAFF,TGTGCCTGGAGTGGGGATGGACAGAACAACACTGAAGCTTTCTTT
TRBJ2-5,TRBV6-4,TRBD1,NA,CASSPTGGESGETQYF,TGTGCCAGCAGTCCCACAGGGGGAGAGTCTGGAGAGACCCAGTACTTC
TRBJ2-1,TRBV21-1,NA,NA,CASSTWDRALVHEQFF,TGTGCCAGCAGCACTTGGGACAGGGCGCTCGTTCATGAGCAGTTCTTC